A single sample gave rise to the 8 T cell receptor beta chains below, sequenced in a study of shared clonotypes between healthy human individuals. TCRdb keeps only in-frame clones here, not all; method: immunoSEQ multiplex PCR. The table lists over 2 million clones, approximately 95% of them singletons. Source material: naive CD4+ T cells sorted from blood. Subset reported: CD45RA+ positively selected. The receptors stem from a young man in good health.

The V and J genes are TRBV6-5 and TRBJ2-7; 9 bases are a match to TRBD1. Germline lookup yields CDR1 MNHEY and CDR2 SVGAGI. The junction had 6 bases not matched to a gene; V was cut back by 8 bases and J by 4 bases. The CDR3 contains 13 residues. CDR3 bases: TGTGCCAGCCAGCCGGGACAGGGATACGAGCAGTACTTC. It yields the protein CASQPGQGYEQYF.

The chain uses TRBV25-1 and TRBJ2-3; D not certain. This CDR3 is built from 11 residues. CDR1 is MGHDK and CDR2 is SYGVNS in the germline V gene. The V and J ends lost 3 bases and 12 bases respectively, with 10 bases between them. CDR3 sequence: CASSDPRVQYF. Here the CDR3 DNA reads TGTGCCAGCAGTGATCCCAGAGTTCAGTATTTT.

The rearrangement uses TRBV10-2 and TRBJ2-5; 13 positions agree with TRBD2. The CDR3 length is 14 residues. CDR1 WSHSY and CDR2 SAAADI come from the germline V gene. The V and J ends lost 6 bases and 5 bases, in that order; junction bases with no gene match: 3. CDR3 region: CASRLAGGVETQYF. The CDR3 DNA reads as TGCGCCAGCAGACTAGCGGGGGGGGTGGAGACCCAGTACTTC.

This chain connects TRBV5-6 to TRBJ2-5, with TRBD1 matching 11 bases. Germline CDR1 reads SGHDT; CDR2 reads YYEEEE. This CDR3 has 17 amino acids. V gave up 0 bases and J gave up 4 bases; unmatched junction bases: 8. CDR3 sequence reads: CASSLVGQGGRAETQYF. The CDR3 DNA follows: TGTGCCAGCAGCTTGGTGGGACAGGGGGGGAGGGCAGAGACCCAGTACTTC.

This clone was seen just once. The chain recombines TRBV25-1 with TRBJ2-3; D is uncertain. This CDR3 contains 13 residues. Trimming cost V 6 bases and J 6 bases, with 13 bases left between them. Per the germline V gene, CDR1 is MGHDK and CDR2 is SYGVNS. CDR3 DNA: TGTGCCAGCAGCTCTCGCCCTCGGGATACGCAGTATTTT. Protein product: CASSSRPRDTQYF.

This chain uses TRBV7-9 with TRBJ2-7; a possible D gene is TRBD1 (6 bases). Germline V gene data show CDR1 as SEHNR and CDR2 as FQNEAQ (reference sequence). V lost 3 bases and J lost 6, with 9 bases in between. The CDR3 covers 12 residues. CDR3 DNA: TGTGCCAGCAGCTTTTCAGGGGTCGAGCAGTACTTC. It translates to CASSFSGVEQYF.

The chain links TRBV2 to TRBJ1-1; 8 bases map to TRBD1. The V segment lost 1 base and the J segment 7 bases; nucleotides outside the gene matches: 2. CDR1 is SNHLY and CDR2 is FYNNEI in the germline V gene. The CDR3 is 13 amino acids. CDR3 bases: TGTGCCAGCAGTGAAGGGGACAGGCTTGAAGCTTTCTTT. It codes for CASSEGDRLEAFF.

The rearrangement uses TRBV19 and TRBJ1-6; D is possibly TRBD1 (6 bases). Trimming removed 4 bases at V and 7 bases at J, with 14 bases between. The CDR3 is made up of 15 amino acids. Per germline, CDR1 LNHDA and CDR2 SQIVND (reference sequence). CDR3 residues: CASSNDVGGNSPLHF. The CDR3 nucleotides read TGTGCCAGTAGTAACGATGTCGGGGGCAATTCACCCCTCCACTTT. Using reference TRBV19 and TRBJ1-6 for the parts outside the CDR3, the full variable domain is DGGITQSPKYLFRKEGQNVTLSCEQNLNHDAMYWYRQDPGQGLRLIYYSQIVNDFQKGDIAEGYSVSREKKESFPLTVTSAQKNPTAFYLCASSNDVGGNSPLHFGNGTRLTVT.